Sequencing of this T cell receptor beta chain was carried out in a study of T cells in Graves' hyperthyroidism and ophthalmopathy. Study-level background: Peripheral blood was acquired at first diagnosis, ahead of any therapy whatsoever.

Study-wide results and caveats: In the blood, most expanded thyroid clonotypes above 0.001 appeared as well. The model foresaw ophthalmopathy a median 6.5 months prior to onset.

This clonotype was seen ten or more times. Antigen unknown. Template material for amplifying TCR beta CDR3 regions consisted of RNA transcripts. TCR CDR3 underwent first-round RT-PCR with the HTBI primer set. TCRdb passed the multiplex PCR reads through MiXCR, listing each CDR3 protein once. The table lists hundreds of thousands of distinct CDR3 sequences, 11% to 15% of them singletons. The sample comprised blood. This TCR came from a woman aged 18-29 years with Graves' hyperthyroidism.

The CDR3 sequence is CASSYRGKLNQPQHF. CDR3 in DNA: TGTGCCAGCAGTTATCGGGGAAAGCTCAATCAGCCCCAGCATTTT. The J gene is TRBJ1-5, the V gene TRBV6-2 or TRBV6-3, with D uncertain. The ends were cut back, 3 bases at V and 3 bases at J, with 12 bases in the middle. The CDR3 spans 15 residues. In germline, CDR1 is MNHEY, CDR2 SVGEGT.